This note documents a single TCR beta chain sequence. Its target is unknown. The method was immunoSEQ multiplex PCR; TCRdb's version includes in-frame clones alone and lacks a portion of them. The repertoire holds around 80,000 clones, around nine tenths seen once, with under 13% in the top ten. The data originate from a study of T cell responses to AZD1222 COVID-19 vaccine. Study information: Combined were second doses at about 4 or about 12 weeks.

The CDR3 runs to 16 residues. CDR1 is LNHNV and CDR2 is YYDKDF in the germline V gene (reference sequence). V dropped 0 bases and J dropped 0 bases, with 9 bases sitting between them. Whole-study findings and limits: Spike-wide vaccine-associated CD4 TCRs dominated at 160-218 and 743-854. Regions left unmutated in variants are reportedly the target of nearly half of spike-specific TCRs. White British ancestry dominated among donors, who included more females, and clonal diversity was possibly underestimated.

Sequenced material: peripheral blood, taken on day 0 of AZD1222 vaccination. V and J are TRBV15 and TRBJ1-5; D call uncertain. The clonotype was recovered from an adult in good health. The CDR3 sequence is CATSRDLAYSNQPQHF. The CDR3 bases are TGTGCCACCAGCAGAGATCTTGCATATAGCAATCAGCCCCAGCATTTT.